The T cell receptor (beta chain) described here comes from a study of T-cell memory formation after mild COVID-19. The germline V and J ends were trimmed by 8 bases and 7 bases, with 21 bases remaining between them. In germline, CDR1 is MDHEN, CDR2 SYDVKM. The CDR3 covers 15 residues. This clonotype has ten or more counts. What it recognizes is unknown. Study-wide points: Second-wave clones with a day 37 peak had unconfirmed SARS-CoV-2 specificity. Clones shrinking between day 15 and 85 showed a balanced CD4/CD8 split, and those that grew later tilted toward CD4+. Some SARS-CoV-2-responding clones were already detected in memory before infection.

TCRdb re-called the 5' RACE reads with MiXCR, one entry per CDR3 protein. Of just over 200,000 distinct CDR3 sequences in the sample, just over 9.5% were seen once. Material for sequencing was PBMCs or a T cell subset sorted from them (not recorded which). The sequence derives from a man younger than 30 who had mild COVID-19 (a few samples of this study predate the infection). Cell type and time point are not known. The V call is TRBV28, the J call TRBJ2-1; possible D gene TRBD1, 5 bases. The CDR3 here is CASHRAGAMENEQFF. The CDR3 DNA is TGTGCCAGCCACCGGGCTGGGGCAATGGAGAATGAGCAGTTCTTC. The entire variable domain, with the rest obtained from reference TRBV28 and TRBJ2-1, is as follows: DVKVTQSSRYLVKRTGEKVFLECVQDMDHENMFWYRQDPGLGLRLIYFSYDVKMKEKGDIPEGYSVSREKKERFSLILESASTNQTSMYLCASHRAGAMENEQFFGPGTRLTVL.